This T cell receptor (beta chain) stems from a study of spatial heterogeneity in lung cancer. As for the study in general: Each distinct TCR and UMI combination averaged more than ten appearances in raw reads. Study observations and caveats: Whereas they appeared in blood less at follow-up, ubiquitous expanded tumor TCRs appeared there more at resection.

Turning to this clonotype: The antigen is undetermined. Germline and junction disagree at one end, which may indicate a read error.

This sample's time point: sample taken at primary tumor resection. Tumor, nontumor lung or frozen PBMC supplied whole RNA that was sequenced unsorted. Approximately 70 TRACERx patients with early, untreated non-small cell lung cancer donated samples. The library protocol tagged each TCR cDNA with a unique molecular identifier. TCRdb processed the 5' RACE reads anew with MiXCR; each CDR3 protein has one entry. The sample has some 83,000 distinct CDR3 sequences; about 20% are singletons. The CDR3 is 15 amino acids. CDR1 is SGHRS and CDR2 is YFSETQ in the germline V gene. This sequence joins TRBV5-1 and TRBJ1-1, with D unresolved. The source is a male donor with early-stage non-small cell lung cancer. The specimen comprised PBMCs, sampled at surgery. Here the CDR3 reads CASSLSAGPNTEAFF. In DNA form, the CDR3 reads TGCGCCAGCAGCTTGTCTGCCGGACCCAACACAGAAGCTTTCTTT.